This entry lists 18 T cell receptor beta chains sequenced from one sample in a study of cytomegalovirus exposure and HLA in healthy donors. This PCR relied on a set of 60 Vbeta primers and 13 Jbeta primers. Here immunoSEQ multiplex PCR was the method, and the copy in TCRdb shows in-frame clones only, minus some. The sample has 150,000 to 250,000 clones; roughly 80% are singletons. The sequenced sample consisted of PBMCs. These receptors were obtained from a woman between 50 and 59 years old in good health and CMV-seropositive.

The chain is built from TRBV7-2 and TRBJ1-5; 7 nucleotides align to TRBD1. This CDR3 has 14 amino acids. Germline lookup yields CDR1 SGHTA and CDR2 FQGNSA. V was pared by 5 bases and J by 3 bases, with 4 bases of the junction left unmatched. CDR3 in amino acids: CASSITGANQPQHF. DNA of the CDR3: TGTGCCAGCAGCATAACAGGGGCCAATCAGCCCCAGCATTTT.

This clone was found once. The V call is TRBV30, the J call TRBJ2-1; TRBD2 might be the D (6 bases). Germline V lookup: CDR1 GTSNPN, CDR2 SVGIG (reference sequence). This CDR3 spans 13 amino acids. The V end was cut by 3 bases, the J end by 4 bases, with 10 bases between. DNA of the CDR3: TGTGCCTGGAGCGGGAGCTTGTACAATGAGCAGTTCTTC. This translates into CAWSGSLYNEQFF.

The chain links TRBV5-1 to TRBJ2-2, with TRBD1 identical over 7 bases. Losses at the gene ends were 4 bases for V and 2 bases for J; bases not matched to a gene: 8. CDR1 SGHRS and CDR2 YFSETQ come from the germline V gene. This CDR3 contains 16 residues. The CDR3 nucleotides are TGCGCCAGCAGCCTCCGGACAGGTCGCAACACCGGGGAGCTGTTTTTT. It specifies CASSLRTGRNTGELFF. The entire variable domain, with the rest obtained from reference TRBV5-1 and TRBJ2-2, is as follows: KAGVTQTPRYLIKTRGQQVTLSCSPISGHRSVSWYQQTPGQGLQFLFEYFSETQRNKGNFPGRFSGRQFSNSRSEMNVSTLELGDSALYLCASSLRTGRNTGELFFGEGSRLTVL.

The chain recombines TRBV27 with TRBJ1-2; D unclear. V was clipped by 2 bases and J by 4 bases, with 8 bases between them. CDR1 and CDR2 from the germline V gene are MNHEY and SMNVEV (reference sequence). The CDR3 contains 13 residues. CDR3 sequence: CASSLRRPYGYTF. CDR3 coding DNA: TGTGCCAGCAGTTTAAGGAGGCCCTATGGCTACACCTTC.

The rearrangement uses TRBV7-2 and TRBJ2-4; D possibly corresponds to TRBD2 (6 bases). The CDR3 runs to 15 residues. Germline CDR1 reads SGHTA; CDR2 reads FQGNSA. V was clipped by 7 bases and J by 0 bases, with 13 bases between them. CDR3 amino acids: CASTPGLLAKNIQYF. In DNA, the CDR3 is TGTGCCAGCACCCCGGGACTCCTAGCCAAAAACATTCAGTACTTC.

CDR3 in amino acids: CASSQLAGGQETQYF. CDR3 nucleotides: TGTGCCAGCAGCCAGCTAGCGGGGGGGCAGGAGACCCAGTACTTC. V and J are TRBV27 and TRBJ2-5, with 12 positions matching TRBD2. Germline assignment: CDR1 MNHEY and CDR2 SMNVEV (reference sequence). The length of the CDR3 is 15 residues. Trimming cost V 6 bases and J 5 bases; bases outside gene matches: 7.

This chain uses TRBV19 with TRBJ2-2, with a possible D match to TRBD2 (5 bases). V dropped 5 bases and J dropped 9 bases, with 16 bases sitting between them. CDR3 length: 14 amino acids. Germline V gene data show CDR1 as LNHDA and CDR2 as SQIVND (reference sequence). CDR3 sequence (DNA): TGTGCCAGTAGTGGCGGGCTAGCTAGGAGGGAGCTGTTTTTT. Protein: CASSGGLARRELFF.

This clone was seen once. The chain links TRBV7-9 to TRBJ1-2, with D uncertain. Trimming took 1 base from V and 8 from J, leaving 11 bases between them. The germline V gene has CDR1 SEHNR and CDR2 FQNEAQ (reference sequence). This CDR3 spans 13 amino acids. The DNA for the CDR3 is TGTGCCAGCAGCTTAGAGTCCTCCGGGGGCTACACCTTC. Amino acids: CASSLESSGGYTF.

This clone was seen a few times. CDR3 amino acids: CATTMEWLSSYNSPLHF. The CDR3 coding sequence is TGCGCCACCACTATGGAGTGGTTAAGCTCCTATAATTCACCCCTCCACTTT. The chain links TRBV4-1 to TRBJ1-6, with unresolved D. CDR1 and CDR2 from the germline V gene are MGHRA and YSYEKL. The V gene lost 10 bases and the J gene lost 0 bases, with 19 bases spanning the gap. CDR3 length equals 17 residues.

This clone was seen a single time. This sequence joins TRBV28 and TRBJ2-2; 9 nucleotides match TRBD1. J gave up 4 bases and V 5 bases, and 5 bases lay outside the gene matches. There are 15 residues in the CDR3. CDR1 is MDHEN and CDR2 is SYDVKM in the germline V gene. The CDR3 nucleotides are TGTGCCAGCAGTCGGACAGGGGCCCCCACCGGGGAGCTGTTTTTT. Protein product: CASSRTGAPTGELFF.

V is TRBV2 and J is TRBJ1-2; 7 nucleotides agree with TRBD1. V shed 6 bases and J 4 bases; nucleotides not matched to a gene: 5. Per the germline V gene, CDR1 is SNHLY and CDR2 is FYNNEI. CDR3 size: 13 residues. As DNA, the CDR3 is TGTGCCAGCAGCGCCCGGGACAGCTATGGCTACACCTTC. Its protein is CASSARDSYGYTF.

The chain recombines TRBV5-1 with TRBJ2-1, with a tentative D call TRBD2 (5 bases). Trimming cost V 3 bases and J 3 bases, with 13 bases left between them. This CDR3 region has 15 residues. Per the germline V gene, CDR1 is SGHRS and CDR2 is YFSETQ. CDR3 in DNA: TGCGCCAGCAGCTCCCCGGACTTCCTCTACAATGAGCAGTTCTTC. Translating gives CASSSPDFLYNEQFF.

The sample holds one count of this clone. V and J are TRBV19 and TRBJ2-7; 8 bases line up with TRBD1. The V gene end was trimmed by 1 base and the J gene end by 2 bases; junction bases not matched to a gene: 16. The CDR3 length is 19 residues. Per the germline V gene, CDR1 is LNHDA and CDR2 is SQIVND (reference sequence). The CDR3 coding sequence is TGTGCCAGTAGTATAGGAACCGGACAGGGAGCCCCATGGACCTACGAGCAGTACTTC. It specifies CASSIGTGQGAPWTYEQYF.

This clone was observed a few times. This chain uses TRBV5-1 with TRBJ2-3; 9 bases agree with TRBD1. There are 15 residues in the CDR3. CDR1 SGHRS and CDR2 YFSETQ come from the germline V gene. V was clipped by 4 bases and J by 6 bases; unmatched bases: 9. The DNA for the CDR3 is TGCGCCAGCAGCCCAACAGGGGGCGCAGGGGATACGCAGTATTTT. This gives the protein CASSPTGGAGDTQYF. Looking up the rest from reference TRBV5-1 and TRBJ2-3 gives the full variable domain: KAGVTQTPRYLIKTRGQQVTLSCSPISGHRSVSWYQQTPGQGLQFLFEYFSETQRNKGNFPGRFSGRQFSNSRSEMNVSTLELGDSALYLCASSPTGGAGDTQYFGPGTRLTVL.

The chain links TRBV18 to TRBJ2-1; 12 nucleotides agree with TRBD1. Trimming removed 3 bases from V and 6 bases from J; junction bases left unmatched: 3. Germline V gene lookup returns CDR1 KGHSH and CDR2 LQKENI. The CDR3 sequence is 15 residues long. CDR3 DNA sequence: TGTGCCAGCTCACCCGGGACAGGGGGCTTCAATGAGCAGTTCTTC. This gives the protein CASSPGTGGFNEQFF.

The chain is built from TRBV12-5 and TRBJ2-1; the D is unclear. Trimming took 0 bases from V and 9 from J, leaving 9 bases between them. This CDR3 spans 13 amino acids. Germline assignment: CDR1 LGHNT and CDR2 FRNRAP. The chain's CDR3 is CASGLVPTTEQFF. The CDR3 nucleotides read TGTGCTAGTGGTTTGGTACCTACTACTGAGCAGTTCTTC.

The CDR3, as DNA: TGCGCCAGCAGCCGACCGGGACAGGGATCCGACGAGCAGTACTTC. Protein: CASSRPGQGSDEQYF. This chain uses TRBV4-1 with TRBJ2-7, with 9 positions matching TRBD1. The CDR3 contains 15 residues. CDR1 and CDR2 from the germline V gene are MGHRA and YSYEKL. The ends lost 4 bases at V and 5 bases at J; junction bases unmatched: 9.

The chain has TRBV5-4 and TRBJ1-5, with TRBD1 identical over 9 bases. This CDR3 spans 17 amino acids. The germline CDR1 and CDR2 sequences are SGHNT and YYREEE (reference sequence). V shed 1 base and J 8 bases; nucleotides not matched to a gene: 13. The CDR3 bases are TGTGCCAGCAGCTTGCTCCCTAGGGACAGGGATAATGAGCCCCAGCATTTT. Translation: CASSLLPRDRDNEPQHF.